Here is one TCR beta chain with its context. Its specificity is unknown. The sample comes from a study of blood T cells in healthy people across ages. Together with a sample-barcoded 5' primer, a J-beta primer mix was included in a second PCR lasting about 7 to 11 cycles. Every sample returned 2.5 million or more CDR3-containing paired-end reads. In TCRdb, the 5' RACE reads were re-called with MiXCR into one record per CDR3 protein. Among hundreds of thousands of distinct CDR3 sequences, 35% to 60% were seen once, and the ten largest hold approximately 18%. Study conclusions and caveats: Strongly correlated with naive T cell percentage was TCR beta diversity. One million T cells yielded diversity estimates that were considered underestimates.

Each sample yielded at least 5 micrograms of PBMC total RNA. Sequences were obtained from blood. This TCR was sampled from a man of 80 years or more in good health.

The CDR3 bases are TGTGCCAGCAGCCCCCTCGGGAGGGTGGTGGACAAAAACATTCAGTACTTC. This gives the protein CASSPLGRVVDKNIQYF. The chain has TRBV7-2 and TRBJ2-4, with 8 positions matching TRBD2. V shed 5 bases, J shed 3 bases, and the junction held 12 bases outside the gene matches. Germline CDR1 is SGHTA and CDR2 is FQGNSA. CDR3 length: 17 amino acids.